Each of the 32 T cell receptor beta chains below was sequenced from the same sample in a study of CD8 T cells in ankylosing spondylitis (dated by TCRdb to about 2017). Libraries were prepared through 5' RACE. The instrument given in TCRdb is Illumina HiSeq 2500. TCRdb trimmed the raw reads at Q25, called clones with MiXCR and kept productive beta chains. Every entry covers one CDR3 protein and lists the most common genes and DNA from its rows. The table for this sample lists 30,000 or so distinct CDR3 sequences; about 5.6% of them were counted only once. The ten largest clones add up to approximately 1.8% of the sample. The sample was blood, either unsorted or a sorted T cell fraction (not recorded which). These receptors all stem from a female donor with ankylosing spondylitis or in good health (not recorded which).

This clonotype was counted at least ten times. The chain carries TRBV9 and TRBJ1-1, with D possibly TRBD1 on 5 matching bases. CDR1 and CDR2 from the germline V gene are SGDLS and YYNGEE. The V end lost 0 bases, the J end lost 0 bases, and 15 bases lay between the germline ends. This CDR3 is built from 17 residues. The CDR3 loop reads CASSVAGAGIMNTEAFF. As DNA, the CDR3 is TGTGCCAGCAGCGTAGCTGGGGCAGGGATCATGAACACTGAAGCTTTCTTT.

This clonotype was recorded at least ten times. The chain is built from TRBV9 and TRBJ2-6, with TRBD1 matching over 9 bases. CDR1 and CDR2 from the germline V gene are SGDLS and YYNGEE. This CDR3 contains 18 residues. V lost 2 bases to trimming and J lost 0 bases; unmatched junction nucleotides: 6. This chain's CDR3 is CASSVGQGSYSGANVLTF. As DNA, the CDR3 is TGTGCCAGCAGCGTGGGACAGGGTTCCTACTCTGGGGCCAACGTCCTGACTTTC.

In this sample, this clonotype turned up many times. J is TRBJ2-7 and V is TRBV9; TRBD2 matches at 7 bases. The CDR3 spans 13 residues. CDR1 is SGDLS and CDR2 is YYNGEE in the germline V gene. J lost 5 bases, V lost 2 bases, and 4 bases had no gene match. The CDR3 DNA is TGTGCCAGCAGCGTCTGGACTAGTGACGAGCAGTACTTC. Translated: CASSVWTSDEQYF. The whole variable domain, remainder taken from reference TRBV9 and TRBJ2-7, is DSGVTQTPKHLITATGQRVTLRCSPRSGDLSVYWYQQSLDQGLQFLIQYYNGEERAKGNILERFSAQQFPDLHSELNLSSLELGDSALYFCASSVWTSDEQYFGPGTRLTVT.

This clonotype was counted many times. The V call is TRBV9, the J call TRBJ2-1; possible D gene TRBD2, 6 bases. Trimming shortened V by 1 base and J by 6 bases, and 14 bases separated the two germline ends. Germline CDR1 SGDLS, CDR2 YYNGEE. The CDR3 is 15 amino acids. This chain's CDR3 is CASSVSLAKANEQFF. The DNA of the CDR3 is TGTGCCAGCAGCGTAAGTCTAGCGAAGGCCAATGAGCAGTTCTTC.

There are many counts of this clonotype. The gene calls are TRBV9 and TRBJ2-7; tentative D call: TRBD2 (6 bases). This CDR3 contains 16 residues. Trimming removed 0 bases at V and 5 bases at J, with 18 bases between. Germline CDR1 is SGDLS and CDR2 is YYNGEE. The CDR3 bases are TGTGCCAGCAGCGTAGGCCCCAGCGGGCGGGCCCACGAGCAGTACTTC. Protein: CASSVGPSGRAHEQYF.

This clonotype was counted ten times or more. The chain recombines TRBV9 with TRBJ1-6; tentative D call: TRBD1 (5 bases). The CDR3 runs to 15 residues. CDR1 is SGDLS, CDR2 YYNGEE, per germline. V gave up 3 bases and J gave up 3 bases, with 10 bases separating them. The CDR3 DNA sequence: TGTGCCAGCAGCGCCCAGACAGACTATAATTCACCCCTCCACTTT. It is translated as CASSAQTDYNSPLHF. Together with reference TRBV9 and TRBJ1-6, the CDR3 gives the full variable domain: DSGVTQTPKHLITATGQRVTLRCSPRSGDLSVYWYQQSLDQGLQFLIQYYNGEERAKGNILERFSAQQFPDLHSELNLSSLELGDSALYFCASSAQTDYNSPLHFGNGTRLTVT.

This clonotype has ten or more counts. This chain joins TRBV9 and TRBJ2-1; 10 nucleotides match TRBD2. The length of the CDR3 is 14 residues. After removal of 4 bases from V and 8 bases from J, the junction contained 6 bases not matched to a gene. The germline CDR1 and CDR2 sequences are SGDLS and YYNGEE. DNA for the CDR3: TGTGCCAGCAGCACAGGGACTAGCGTGTATGAGCAGTTCTTC. Amino acid sequence: CASSTGTSVYEQFF.

This clonotype rates as medium-sized (0.01 to 0.1%). The rearrangement uses TRBV9 and TRBJ1-1; maybe TRBD1 (6 bases). CDR1 is SGDLS, CDR2 YYNGEE, per germline. Trimming pared 0 bases from V and 5 bases from J, leaving 17 bases between. This CDR3 comprises 16 residues. The CDR3 sequence is CASSVAVGGLGTEAFF. CDR3 bases: TGTGCCAGCAGCGTAGCCGTAGGGGGTTTAGGGACTGAAGCTTTCTTT.

This clonotype was seen many times. This rearrangement joins TRBV6-4 to TRBJ2-7, with D possibly called TRBD1 or TRBD2 (5 bases each). The CDR3 consists of 13 residues. Between the trimmed V and J ends, which lost 7 bases and 9 bases, there was a span of 19 bases. The germline V gene encodes CDR1 MRHNA and CDR2 SNTAGT. The CDR3 region has the DNA TGTGCCAGCACTGCCGGGGCGGTGGCCTTGCAGTACTTC. Translation: CASTAGAVALQYF.

This clonotype was seen at least ten times. V usage is TRBV9 and J usage is TRBJ2-2, with D possibly being TRBD1 or TRBD2 (6 bases each). The CDR3 spans 16 residues. With 0 bases removed from V and 4 bases from J, the gap between germline ends came to 13 bases. Germline V gene lookup returns CDR1 SGDLS and CDR2 YYNGEE. CDR3 coding DNA: TGTGCCAGCAGCGTAGGTCCGGGGGCCGGCACCGGGGAGCTGTTTTTT. Its protein is CASSVGPGAGTGELFF.

The chain recombines TRBV9 with TRBJ2-5; possible D gene TRBD1, 6 bases. The V gene lost 3 bases and the J gene lost 0 bases, with 12 bases spanning the gap. Per the germline V gene, CDR1 is SGDLS and CDR2 is YYNGEE. The CDR3 is 15 residues long. CDR3 sequence: CASSAGAGYQETQYF. The CDR3 nucleotides are TGTGCCAGCAGCGCAGGGGCAGGATACCAAGAGACCCAGTACTTC.

This clonotype is deemed medium-sized. The V gene is TRBV9, the J gene TRBJ2-1; 7 nucleotides match TRBD2. V shed 3 bases and J 8 bases; nucleotides not matched to a gene: 11. The CDR3 runs to 15 residues. Germline V lookup: CDR1 SGDLS, CDR2 YYNGEE. CDR3 bases: TGTGCCAGCAGCGACCGGGACTATCCTAGGGATGAGCAGTTCTTC. Amino acids: CASSDRDYPRDEQFF.

This clonotype was observed a handful of times. This chain links TRBV9 with TRBJ2-2; D may correspond to TRBD1 or TRBD2 (7 bases each). The germline V and J ends were trimmed by 0 bases and 7 bases, with 13 bases remaining between them. Germline V lookup: CDR1 SGDLS, CDR2 YYNGEE. The CDR3 runs to 15 residues. The CDR3 coding sequence is TGTGCCAGCAGCGTAGCAGGGGGGGCTATCGGGGAGCTGTTTTTT. It is translated as CASSVAGGAIGELFF.

The table lists this clonotype with many counts. The genes are TRBV9 and TRBJ2-3; 8 bases line up with TRBD1. CDR1 is SGDLS and CDR2 is YYNGEE in the germline V gene. V gave up 3 bases and J gave up 6 bases; unmatched junction bases: 3. CDR3 size: 13 residues. The DNA for the CDR3 is TGTGCCAGCAGCGGAACAGGGGGGGATACGCAGTATTTT. It is translated as CASSGTGGDTQYF.

This clonotype was observed a handful of times. V usage is TRBV11-1 and J usage is TRBJ2-5, with TRBD1 identical over 12 bases. In germline, CDR1 is SGHAT, CDR2 FQDESV (reference sequence). CDR3 length equals 16 residues. Unmatched junction bases numbered 9, after V lost 5 bases and J lost 5 bases. The CDR3 region has the DNA TGTGCCAGCAGCCCCACGGGACAGGGGGCGATGGAGACCCAGTACTTC. Encoded protein: CASSPTGQGAMETQYF.

In this sample, this clonotype turned up many times. The rearrangement uses TRBV9 and TRBJ1-2; possibly TRBD1 for D (6 bases). The CDR3 contains 17 residues. V lost 3 bases, J lost 5 bases, and 23 bases lay in between. Germline V gene data show CDR1 as SGDLS and CDR2 as YYNGEE. This CDR3 is CASSARERGEVEYGYTF. The CDR3 DNA follows: TGTGCCAGCAGCGCGAGAGAGAGGGGGGAAGTCGAATATGGCTACACCTTC.

This clonotype was seen repeatedly, ten times or more. J is TRBJ1-1 and V is TRBV9; D unresolved. The V and J ends lost 0 bases and 1 base respectively, with 7 bases between them. Germline V gene data show CDR1 as SGDLS and CDR2 as YYNGEE. CDR3 length: 14 residues. Here the CDR3 DNA reads TGTGCCAGCAGCGTAGCTGGCCAGAACACTGAAGCTTTCTTT. Its protein is CASSVAGQNTEAFF.

This clonotype was detected only a few times. The V call is TRBV9, the J call TRBJ2-2, with unresolved D. Trimming took 0 bases from V and 6 from J, leaving 6 bases between them. The CDR3 consists of 13 residues. Germline CDR1 reads SGDLS; CDR2 reads YYNGEE. In DNA, the CDR3 is TGTGCCAGCAGCGTAGTATTTCCCGGGGAGCTGTTTTTT. Translating it yields CASSVVFPGELFF.

This clonotype is labeled medium-sized. The chain combines TRBV9 with TRBJ1-1; D unclear. The germline CDR1 and CDR2 sequences are SGDLS and YYNGEE. CDR3 length: 15 amino acids. Trimming took off 2 bases at V and 5 bases at J, with 16 bases between the two ends. The CDR3: CASSVESEVTTEAFF. Here the CDR3 DNA reads TGTGCCAGCAGCGTCGAGTCGGAGGTGACAACTGAAGCTTTCTTT.

The table lists this clonotype with many counts. The gene calls are TRBV9 and TRBJ1-3, with 8 bases fitting TRBD1. This CDR3 comprises 18 residues. The germline V gene has CDR1 SGDLS and CDR2 YYNGEE. The ends lost 0 bases at V and 1 base at J; junction bases unmatched: 9. The CDR3: CASSVGFSDRASGNTIYF. The CDR3 DNA reads TGTGCCAGCAGCGTAGGATTTTCGGACAGGGCATCTGGAAACACCATATATTTT. Based on the CDR3 plus reference TRBV9 and TRBJ1-3, the full variable domain is DSGVTQTPKHLITATGQRVTLRCSPRSGDLSVYWYQQSLDQGLQFLIQYYNGEERAKGNILERFSAQQFPDLHSELNLSSLELGDSALYFCASSVGFSDRASGNTIYFGEGSWLTVV.

This clonotype was counted between two and nine times. V and J are TRBV9 and TRBJ2-4, with 14 bases matching TRBD2. J gave up 6 bases and V 3 bases, and 2 bases lay outside the gene matches. Germline V gene sequence: CDR1 SGDLS, CDR2 YYNGEE. The CDR3 runs 15 residues. CDR3 loop: CASSGGLAGGNIQYF. CDR3 nucleotides: TGTGCCAGCAGCGGTGGACTAGCGGGGGGAAACATTCAGTACTTC.

This clonotype was counted many times. This chain uses TRBV9 with TRBJ2-2; possible D gene TRBD1, 5 bases. V dropped 0 bases and J dropped 7 bases, with 13 bases sitting between them. CDR1 SGDLS and CDR2 YYNGEE come from the germline V gene. This CDR3 has 15 residues. CDR3: CASSVDGAEVGELFF. For the CDR3, the DNA is TGTGCCAGCAGCGTAGATGGGGCTGAGGTCGGGGAGCTGTTTTTT.

Within the sample, this clonotype is medium-sized (0.01 to 0.1%). This rearrangement joins TRBV9 to TRBJ1-1; no clear D. V was cut by 0 bases and J by 7 bases, with 13 bases left in between. Germline values: CDR1 SGDLS, CDR2 YYNGEE. This CDR3 spans 14 amino acids. CDR3 sequence reads: CASSVGRTPGEAFF. The CDR3 bases are TGTGCCAGCAGCGTAGGACGGACCCCCGGTGAAGCTTTCTTT.

In this sample, this clonotype is medium-sized (0.01 to 0.1%). The V call is TRBV9, the J call TRBJ1-1, with TRBD1 matching over 9 bases. With 4 bases clipped from V and 2 bases from J, the junction kept 6 bases outside the gene matches. In germline, CDR1 is SGDLS, CDR2 YYNGEE. CDR3 size: 15 residues. The CDR3 here is CASSSRTGVNTEAFF. The CDR3 bases are TGTGCCAGCAGCTCACGGACAGGGGTCAACACTGAAGCTTTCTTT.

The sample holds many counts of this clonotype. The chain uses TRBV9 and TRBJ2-7; 9 nucleotides align to TRBD1. The CDR3 contains 17 residues. V shed 0 bases, J shed 7 bases, and the junction held 14 bases outside the gene matches. CDR1 SGDLS and CDR2 YYNGEE come from the germline V gene. The CDR3 DNA is TGTGCCAGCAGCGTAGCTCTTCAGGGGACAGGGACGGTGGAGCAGTACTTC. As protein: CASSVALQGTGTVEQYF.

Only a few counts were recorded for this clonotype. This rearrangement joins TRBV9 to TRBJ2-7; D is perhaps TRBD1 or TRBD2 (5 bases each). CDR3 length equals 14 residues. Germline V gene sequence: CDR1 SGDLS, CDR2 YYNGEE. V lost 0 bases and J 5 bases, leaving 12 bases between the germline ends. CDR3 DNA: TGTGCCAGCAGCGTAGACGCAGGGACCAACGAGCAGTACTTC. Amino acids: CASSVDAGTNEQYF. Filled out from reference TRBV9 and TRBJ2-7, the complete variable domain reads DSGVTQTPKHLITATGQRVTLRCSPRSGDLSVYWYQQSLDQGLQFLIQYYNGEERAKGNILERFSAQQFPDLHSELNLSSLELGDSALYFCASSVDAGTNEQYFGPGTRLTVT.

The V and J genes are TRBV9 and TRBJ2-5; the D call may be TRBD1 or TRBD2 (5 bases each). V dropped 1 base and J dropped 7 bases, with 17 bases sitting between them. This CDR3 is 15 amino acids long. Germline V lookup: CDR1 SGDLS, CDR2 YYNGEE. Written as DNA, the CDR3 is TGTGCCAGCAGCGTAAACTCAATTCCGGGGCGGACCCAGTACTTC. Encoded protein: CASSVNSIPGRTQYF.

This clonotype was seen at least ten times. The chain has TRBV9 and TRBJ2-3, with TRBD1 as a possible D gene (6 bases). The V end was cut by 6 bases, the J end by 5 bases, with 19 bases between. Per germline, CDR1 SGDLS and CDR2 YYNGEE. The CDR3 runs 15 residues. The CDR3 sequence: CASKRTAVTGDTQYF. The CDR3 DNA reads as TGTGCCAGCAAACGGACAGCCGTAACCGGAGATACGCAGTATTTT. Using reference TRBV9 and TRBJ2-3 for the parts outside the CDR3, the full variable domain is DSGVTQTPKHLITATGQRVTLRCSPRSGDLSVYWYQQSLDQGLQFLIQYYNGEERAKGNILERFSAQQFPDLHSELNLSSLELGDSALYFCASKRTAVTGDTQYFGPGTRLTVL.

The sample holds a few counts of this clonotype. The rearrangement joins TRBV9 to TRBJ2-5; 13 bases are shared with TRBD2. The CDR3 length is 16 residues. CDR1 is SGDLS, CDR2 YYNGEE, per germline. V was pared by 4 bases and J by 5 bases, with 8 bases of the junction left unmatched. CDR3 in amino acids: CASSPTSGGAPETQYF. In DNA form, the CDR3 reads TGTGCCAGCAGCCCTACTAGCGGGGGGGCCCCGGAGACCCAGTACTTC.

Worth noting for this clonotype: Compared with germline, one end of the junction differs, possibly owing to a read error. V usage is TRBV9 and J usage is TRBJ1-4; D possibly corresponds to TRBD1 (5 bases). CDR1 and CDR2 from the germline V gene are SGDLS and YYNGEE. The CDR3 is 14 residues long. CDR3 bases: TGTGCCACCAGCGTAGGCCAAGGGACTGAAAAACTGTTTTTT. Its protein product is CATSVGQGTEKLFF. Filled out from reference TRBV9 and TRBJ1-4, the complete variable domain reads DSGVTQTPKHLITATGQRVTLRCSPRSGDLSVYWYQQSLDQGLQFLIQYYNGEERAKGNILERFSAQQFPDLHSELNLSSLELGDSALYFCATSVGQGTEKLFFGSGTQLSVL.

At least ten counts were recorded for this clonotype. The rearrangement links TRBV9 to TRBJ2-3; D is ambiguous. This CDR3 spans 13 amino acids. The germline V gene encodes CDR1 SGDLS and CDR2 YYNGEE. V was shortened by 4 bases and J by 6 bases, with 12 bases between the two germline ends. The CDR3 reads CASSPPRPDTQYF. The CDR3 DNA reads TGTGCCAGCAGCCCCCCTAGACCCGATACGCAGTATTTT.

This clonotype was counted many times. The chain has TRBV9 and TRBJ2-5; no clear D. CDR1 is SGDLS and CDR2 is YYNGEE in the germline V gene. The CDR3 contains 14 residues. V shed 1 base and J shed 0 bases, with 7 bases lying between them. CDR3 coding DNA: TGTGCCAGCAGCGTAACGGCGAACCAAGAGACCCAGTACTTC. It codes for CASSVTANQETQYF. Looking up the rest from reference TRBV9 and TRBJ2-5 gives the full variable domain: DSGVTQTPKHLITATGQRVTLRCSPRSGDLSVYWYQQSLDQGLQFLIQYYNGEERAKGNILERFSAQQFPDLHSELNLSSLELGDSALYFCASSVTANQETQYFGPGTRLLVL.